The clone carrying this TCR beta chain was counted only a few times. Its antigen is not known. Sequencing used immunoSEQ multiplex PCR; TCRdb keeps in-frame clones, though not all of them. This table has some 77,000 clones, roughly 72% appearing once. Peptide-pool stimulation followed by sequencing identified expanded antigen-specific CD4+ clonotypes in the ViraFEST assay. Isolation of CD4+ T cells took place after 10 days of culture. Absence of prior SARS-CoV-2 infection characterized the vaccine recipients, who showed negative nucleocapsid antibodies. This entry comes from a study of vaccination effects on CD4 cells after COVID-19. The wider study: Each person got two doses of an mRNA SARS-CoV-2 vaccine, BNT162b2 or mRNA-1273.

This material consisted of CD4+ T cells from PBMCs cultured with HCoV-OC43 spike peptides, taken before COVID-19 vaccination. The subset denotes: HCoV-OC43 spike overlapping peptide pool stimulation. This TCR derives from a human donor who received a COVID-19 vaccine.

The CDR3 region is CAWSPPGAYNEQYV. The CDR3 DNA reads as TGTGCCTGGAGTCCCCCGGGTGCTTATAACGAGCAGTACGTC. The rearrangement links TRBV30 to TRBJ2-7; no definite D call. With 2 bases removed from V and 5 bases from J, the gap between germline ends came to 16 bases. This CDR3 has 14 residues. The germline gives CDR1 GTSNPN, CDR2 SVGIG (reference sequence).